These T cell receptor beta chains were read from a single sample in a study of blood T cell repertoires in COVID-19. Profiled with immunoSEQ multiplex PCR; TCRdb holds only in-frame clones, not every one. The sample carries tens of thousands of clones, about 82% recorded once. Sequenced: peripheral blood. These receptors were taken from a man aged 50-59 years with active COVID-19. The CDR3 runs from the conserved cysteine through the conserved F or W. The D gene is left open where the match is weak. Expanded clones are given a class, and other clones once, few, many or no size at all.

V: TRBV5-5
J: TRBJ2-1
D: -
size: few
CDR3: CASSLIDLDNEQFF
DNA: TGTGCCAGCAGCTTGATCGACTTGGACAATGAGCAGTTCTTC

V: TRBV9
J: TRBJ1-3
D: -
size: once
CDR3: CASSRMRTGNTIYF
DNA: TGTGCCAGCAGCCGAATGCGGACTGGAAACACCATATATTTT

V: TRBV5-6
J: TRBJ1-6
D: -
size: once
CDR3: CASSSGGRVYNSPLHF
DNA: TGTGCCAGCAGCTCCGGGGGGCGCGTCTATAATTCACCCCTCCACTTT

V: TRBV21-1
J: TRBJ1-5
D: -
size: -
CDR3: CASTRDSLSNQPQHF
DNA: TGTGCCAGCACCAGGGACAGCCTTAGCAATCAGCCCCAGCATTTT

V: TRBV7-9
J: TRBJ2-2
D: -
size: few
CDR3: CASSPTGPGELFF
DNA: TGTGCCAGCAGCCCCACAGGGCCCGGGGAGCTGTTTTTT

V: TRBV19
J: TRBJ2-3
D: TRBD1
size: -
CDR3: CASSNPGQRMTDTQYF
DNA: TGTGCCAGTAGTAATCCGGGACAGAGGATGACAGATACGCAGTATTTT

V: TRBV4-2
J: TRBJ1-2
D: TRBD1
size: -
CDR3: CASSQDGQGVIYGYTF
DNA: TGTGCCAGCAGCCAAGATGGACAGGGGGTAATCTATGGCTACACCTTC

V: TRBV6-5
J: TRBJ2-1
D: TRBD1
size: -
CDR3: CASSLDRGRNEQFF
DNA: TGTGCCAGCAGTCTAGACAGGGGGAGGAATGAGCAGTTCTTC

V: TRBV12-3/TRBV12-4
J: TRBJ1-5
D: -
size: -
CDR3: CASSRTGNQPQHF
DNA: TGTGCCAGCAGCCGGACAGGCAATCAGCCCCAGCATTTT

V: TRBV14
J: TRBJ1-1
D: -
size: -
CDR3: CASSPYLRTRGTEAFF
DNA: TGTGCCAGCAGCCCCTACCTCCGGACCCGGGGCACTGAAGCTTTCTTT

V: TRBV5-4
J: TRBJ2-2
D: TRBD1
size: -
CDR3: CASSLGQGIRGSGELFF
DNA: TGTGCCAGCAGCTTGGGACAGGGTATTCGGGGATCCGGGGAGCTGTTTTTT

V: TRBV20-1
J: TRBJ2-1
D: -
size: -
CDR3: CSASTRSSYNEQFF
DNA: TGCAGTGCTAGTACTAGATCATCCTACAATGAGCAGTTCTTC

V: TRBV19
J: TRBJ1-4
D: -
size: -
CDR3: CASRARGQRGEKLFF
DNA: TGTGCCAGTCGCGCGCGAGGACAGAGGGGTGAAAAACTGTTTTTT

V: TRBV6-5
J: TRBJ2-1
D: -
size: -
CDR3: CASSYDGGLTNEQFF
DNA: TGTGCCAGCAGTTACGACGGGGGTCTAACCAATGAGCAGTTCTTC

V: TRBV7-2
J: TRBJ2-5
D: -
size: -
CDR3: CASSLGAADQETQYF
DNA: TGTGCCAGCAGCTTAGGTGCGGCGGATCAAGAGACCCAGTACTTC